The T cell receptor beta chain described here comes from a study of blood T cells in healthy people across ages. About the research overall: Template switching retrieved approximately one barcoded beta molecule for each two T cells.

Per sample, a minimum of 6.5 million PBMCs were isolated. A J-beta primer mix and a sample-barcoded 5' primer were used in a second PCR of roughly 6 to 11 cycles. TCRdb recomputed calls from the 5' RACE reads with MiXCR, one row per CDR3 protein. This table holds some 900,000 distinct CDR3 sequences, about 48% found once. Sample: blood. This clonotype was obtained from a young man in good health.

The CDR3 bases are TGCGCCAGCAGCTTGGCCGTTAGCTCAGATACGCAGTATTTT. The encoded protein is CASSLAVSSDTQYF. The chain employs TRBV5-1 and TRBJ2-3; D gene uncertain. V was clipped by 0 bases and J by 4 bases, with 9 bases between them. Germline V gene lookup returns CDR1 SGHRS and CDR2 YFSETQ. This CDR3 comprises 14 residues.